The entry below describes one TCR beta chain. This clone appeared once. Its recognized antigen is unknown. No much larger clone is present one base from it, and per-base qualities are unavailable. One collaborating source in Seattle enrolled patients during active infection and followed them longitudinally through the course of disease. Whole blood was collected in K2EDTA tubes by collaborating institutions according to the institutions' own protocols. For TCRbeta analysis, collaborators shipped samples as frozen whole blood, isolated PBMCs, or DNA extracted from either of those sample types. The entry originates in a study of blood T cell repertoires in COVID-19 (dated by TCRdb to the early 2020s). Describing the broader study: The collaborator samples originated in the United States, Italy and Spain and spanned the acute and convalescent phases of COVID-19. The material from the prospective study consisted of cDNA or gDNA derived from T cells, B-cell-depleted T cells, or PBMCs. Samples came from the ongoing ImmuneRACE study (first 160 participants) plus 1,254 subjects from 6 global collaborators. Deeply sampled blood TCRbeta repertoires from subjects exposed to, actively infected with, or recovered from COVID-19 were included in the dataset. HLA class I and class II types, where available, came from metadata supplied by the sample provider rather than from assay-based typing. The repertoires were released in a freely available public database intended as a resource for research on the immune response to SARS-CoV-2. The sample metadata nearly always contained a de-identified subject ID, COVID-19 status, age in years and sex.

From a lookup of the germline V gene, CDR1 and CDR2 are ENHRY and SYGVKD. The cysteine opens and the phenylalanine closes a CDR3 of 12 amino acids. The kept DNA is CDR3 alone, 36 bases in frame from the first base. The junction shows trimming of 3 bases on V and 3 bases on J, plus 6 bases between the germline ends. TCRbeta CDR3 regions were amplified from genomic DNA by means of the immunoSEQ Assay, a bias-controlled multiplex PCR. On the authors' methods: The number of nucleated cells in each sample was estimated from the amplification of reference gene primers within the assay. Sequence reads were collapsed and filtered to measure the absolute abundance of every unique TCRbeta CDR3 rearrangement. For each sample, productive Simpson clonality was calculated by taking the square root of Simpson's diversity index across productive rearrangements. TCRdb took this table from immuneACCESS and kept in-frame rearrangements with V and J called. Such tables lack part of the clones; where checked against another copy, unresolved V genes explain under half of the gap, and the rest is unexplained. Clone size and the V and J calls come from that table; the DNA yielded D and trimming. The sample profile shows some 360,000 clones; roughly 89% of them were found once. The ten top clones hold roughly 3.9% of the sample.

Points the paper makes about the study in general: The quantity of clinical and demographic metadata differed by source and by participant and was supplied without curation.

The clonotype comes from an older woman with COVID-19, enrolled during active disease. The sequenced sample consisted of peripheral blood. The chain uses TRBV10-3 and TRBJ2-7; the D segment cannot be called with confidence. The DNA sequence reads TGTGCCATCAGTGAACGGAGCTACGAGCAGTACTTC. It translates as CAISERSYEQYF.